These 29 T cell receptor beta chains were all obtained from the same sample, sequenced in a study of T cell repertoires in cytomegalovirus infection. TCRdb re-called the reads through MiXCR, storing one row per CDR3 protein. The repertoire holds about 110,000 distinct CDR3 sequences, with about a tenth as singletons. For these receptors, no antigen is known. The sequenced material came from PBMCs, sequenced either directly or after in vitro stimulation (not recorded which). These receptors came from a human donor in good health (CMV status not recorded). Some clones in this sample may be carry-over from other donors' samples.

This clonotype was detected ten times or more. J is TRBJ2-3 and V is TRBV7-8, with a possible D match to TRBD2 (5 bases). This CDR3 has 15 residues. Germline V lookup: CDR1 SGHVS, CDR2 FQNEAQ. With 2 bases removed from V and 3 bases from J, the gap between germline ends came to 12 bases. This CDR3 is CASSLWESVTDTQYF. DNA of the CDR3: TGTGCCAGCAGCTTATGGGAGTCTGTGACAGATACGCAGTATTTT.

This clonotype occurred many times. The chain carries TRBV7-2 and TRBJ1-3, with TRBD1 identical over 10 bases. Losses at the gene ends were 6 bases for V and 8 bases for J; bases not matched to a gene: 10. Looked up from germline, CDR1 is SGHTA and CDR2 is FQGNSA. This CDR3 comprises 15 residues. The CDR3 bases are TGTGCCAGCAGACCTAGCGGGACAGGGGTCGACACCATATATTTT. Encoded protein: CASRPSGTGVDTIYF.

The chain uses TRBV15 and TRBJ1-1; no reliable D call. CDR1 and CDR2 (germline): LNHNV, YYDKDF (reference sequence). The CDR3 spans 14 residues. Trimming removed 3 bases from V and 5 bases from J, with 13 bases in between. CDR3 residues: CATSSHRGETEAFF. CDR3 bases: TGTGCCACCAGCAGCCACCGGGGAGAGACTGAAGCTTTCTTT.

The chain couples TRBV29-1 to TRBJ2-3; no clear D. Trimming shortened V by 1 base and J by 6 bases, and 14 bases separated the two germline ends. The germline gives CDR1 SQVTM, CDR2 ANQGSEA. This CDR3 is built from 14 residues. CDR3 amino acids: CSVEVVAHLDTQYF. CDR3 coding DNA: TGCAGCGTTGAAGTCGTGGCACATCTCGATACGCAGTATTTT.

This clonotype occurred many times. J is TRBJ2-4 and V is TRBV2; D unresolved. Germline-derived CDR1 and CDR2 are SNHLY and FYNNEI. This CDR3 is 16 amino acids long. V lost 7 bases and J lost 2, with 18 bases in between. For the CDR3, the DNA is TGTGCCAGCATCTCACCGTATGTAGCTCCCAAAAACATTCAGTACTTC. This codes for CASISPYVAPKNIQYF.

J is TRBJ1-2 and V is TRBV2, with TRBD1 matching over 9 bases. The ends lost 11 bases at V and 0 bases at J; junction bases unmatched: 16. This CDR3 is built from 17 residues. The germline gives CDR1 SNHLY, CDR2 FYNNEI. CDR3 loop: CASRGTGQNQANYGYTF. In nucleotides, the CDR3 is TGTGCCTCCCGAGGGACAGGGCAAAACCAAGCTAACTATGGCTACACCTTC.

This clonotype has at least ten counts. The J gene is TRBJ2-5, the V gene TRBV4-1; 7 bases line up with TRBD1. V gave up 3 bases and J gave up 5 bases; unmatched junction bases: 9. This CDR3 contains 15 residues. From germline, CDR1 is MGHRA and CDR2 YSYEKL. The CDR3 sequence is CASSQAPDRRETQYF. CDR3 bases: TGCGCCAGCAGCCAGGCCCCGGACAGGCGGGAGACCCAGTACTTC.

This clonotype was counted at least ten times. The gene calls are TRBV7-2 and TRBJ2-1; TRBD2 matches 9 bases. The CDR3 spans 15 residues. The germline V gene has CDR1 SGHTA and CDR2 FQGNSA. Trimming cost V 2 bases and J 10 bases; bases outside gene matches: 9. The CDR3 loop reads CASSLNLAGVSEQFF. The CDR3 DNA follows: TGTGCCAGCAGCTTAAACTTAGCGGGAGTGAGCGAGCAGTTCTTC. The full variable domain, with the rest looked up from reference TRBV7-2 and TRBJ2-1, is GAGVSQSPSNKVTEKGKDVELRCDPISGHTALYWYRQSLGQGLEFLIYFQGNSAPDKSGLPSDRFSAERTGGSVSTLTIQRTQQEDSAVYLCASSLNLAGVSEQFFGPGTRLTVL.

Ten or more counts support this clonotype. V is TRBV12-3 or TRBV12-4 and J is TRBJ1-2; no reliable D call. V was pared by 1 base and J by 4 bases, with 13 bases between. This CDR3 comprises 15 residues. The CDR3: CASSLGVRSLYGYTF. CDR3 nucleotide sequence: TGTGCCAGCAGTTTAGGGGTCAGGAGCCTCTATGGCTACACCTTC.

This clonotype has at least ten counts. The V call is TRBV20-1, the J call TRBJ1-2; D gene ambiguous. This CDR3 is 16 amino acids long. Trimming took off 0 bases at V and 4 bases at J, with 18 bases between the two ends. Germline loops: CDR1 DFQATT, CDR2 SNEGSKA (reference sequence). The CDR3 DNA follows: TGCAGTGCTAGAGACCGTGTAACCCAGTGGGCCTATGGCTACACCTTC. As protein: CSARDRVTQWAYGYTF.

DNA for the CDR3: TGCAGCGCCGAGAAAACAGGGTGGGGCACTGAAGCTTTCTTT. Protein sequence: CSAEKTGWGTEAFF. The chain recombines TRBV29-1 with TRBJ1-1, with a tentative D call TRBD1 (6 bases). The CDR3 spans 14 residues. The V and J ends lost 7 bases and 4 bases respectively, with 19 bases between them. Germline V gene data show CDR1 as SQVTM and CDR2 as ANQGSEA.

This clonotype was counted at least ten times. The CDR3 DNA reads TGCGCCAGCAGCCTGGGGAACCTAGCGGGAGGGGACAATGAGCAGTTCTTC. It yields the protein CASSLGNLAGGDNEQFF. The rearrangement uses TRBV4-3 and TRBJ2-1; 12 positions match TRBD2. Per the germline V gene, CDR1 is LGHNA and CDR2 is YSLEER. This CDR3 comprises 17 residues. The ends lost 4 bases at V and 5 bases at J; junction bases unmatched: 9.

The table lists this clonotype with many counts. The CDR3 sequence: CASLSGFISEKLFF. In nucleotides, the CDR3 is TGTGCCAGCCTATCAGGGTTTATAAGTGAAAAACTGTTTTTT. This sequence joins TRBV6-1 and TRBJ1-4, with D perhaps matching TRBD1 (5 bases). The V gene lost 8 bases and the J gene lost 7 bases, with 17 bases spanning the gap. This CDR3 is built from 14 residues. The germline V gene encodes CDR1 MNHNS and CDR2 SASEGT.

This clonotype has more than one count but fewer than ten. This sequence joins TRBV29-1 and TRBJ1-1, with no clear D. The CDR3 has 15 residues. V dropped 0 bases and J dropped 4 bases, with 15 bases sitting between them. CDR1 and CDR2 from the germline V gene are SQVTM and ANQGSEA. In DNA form, the CDR3 reads TGCAGCGTTGAAGATCGGGGAGCCGAGGGCACTGAAGCTTTCTTT. Protein sequence: CSVEDRGAEGTEAFF.

The table lists this clonotype with many counts. This sequence joins TRBV7-6 and TRBJ2-2; TRBD2 is a possible D gene (5 bases). CDR1 is SGHVS and CDR2 is FNYEAQ in the germline V gene. The CDR3 length is 15 residues. The V and J ends lost 3 bases and 6 bases respectively, with 14 bases between them. The CDR3: CASSFPYSEAGELFF. CDR3 in DNA: TGTGCCAGCAGCTTCCCATATAGCGAAGCCGGGGAGCTGTTTTTT.

This clonotype occurred many times. The chain uses TRBV20-1 and TRBJ2-5; TRBD1 aligns across 10 bases. Per the germline V gene, CDR1 is DFQATT and CDR2 is SNEGSKA (reference sequence). V lost 6 bases to trimming and J lost 1 base; unmatched junction nucleotides: 5. This CDR3 has 14 amino acids. This CDR3 reads CSASGQGFQETQYF. In nucleotides, the CDR3 is TGCAGTGCGTCGGGACAGGGGTTCCAAGAGACCCAGTACTTC.

This clonotype was seen a few times. The chain is built from TRBV6-5 and TRBJ2-3; D may correspond to TRBD1 or TRBD2 (5 bases each). The V gene's germline CDR1 is MNHEY and CDR2 SVGAGI. The germline V and J ends were trimmed by 7 bases and 2 bases, with 25 bases remaining between them. The CDR3 sequence is 18 residues long. The CDR3 loop reads CASTLGVDTYYPTDTQYF. DNA for the CDR3: TGTGCCAGCACCTTGGGGGTGGACACATACTACCCCACAGATACGCAGTATTTT.

This clonotype was seen only a few times. The chain recombines TRBV6-2 or TRBV6-3 with TRBJ2-6; the D gene could be TRBD1 or TRBD2 (5 bases each). CDR1 is MNHEY, CDR2 SVGEGT, per germline. V was clipped by 11 bases and J by 0 bases, with 8 bases between them. The CDR3 has 13 amino acids. The CDR3 DNA sequence: TGTGCCCACGGGGCCTCTGGGGCCAACGTCCTGACTTTC. Translated: CAHGASGANVLTF.

The chain has TRBV15 and TRBJ2-7; D not certain. This CDR3 is built from 13 residues. V shed 3 bases and J shed 4 bases, with 10 bases lying between them. Germline V gene sequence: CDR1 LNHNV, CDR2 YYDKDF (reference sequence). This CDR3 is CATSSQMGYEQYV. Here the CDR3 DNA reads TGTGCCACCAGCAGTCAGATGGGGTACGAGCAGTACGTC.

Ten or more counts support this clonotype. The chain is built from TRBV12-3 or TRBV12-4 and TRBJ2-3; D gene unclear. The CDR3 loop spans 12 amino acids. V was clipped by 6 bases and J by 6 bases, with 10 bases between them. The CDR3 DNA reads TGTGCCAGCAGACCACACGGTGATACGCAGTATTTT. Its protein product is CASRPHGDTQYF.

The genes are TRBV6-2 or TRBV6-3 and TRBJ2-1, with TRBD1 matching 7 bases. In germline, CDR1 is MNHEY, CDR2 SVGEGT. V lost 2 bases, J lost 4 bases, and 14 bases stayed unmatched. The CDR3 sequence is 18 residues long. The CDR3 region has the DNA TGTGCCAGCAGTTACACTCGGAGGACCCTACAGGGGTACAATGAGCAGTTCTTC. Protein product: CASSYTRRTLQGYNEQFF.

This clonotype showed up many times. The chain links TRBV5-4 to TRBJ1-6; D unresolved. V dropped 0 bases and J dropped 7 bases, with 5 bases sitting between them. The CDR3 covers 13 residues. The germline V gene encodes CDR1 SGHNT and CDR2 YYREEE (reference sequence). The chain's CDR3 is CASSLAGNSPLHF. CDR3 bases: TGTGCCAGCAGCTTGGCCGGCAATTCACCCCTCCACTTT.

This clonotype has at least ten counts. The V gene is TRBV6-5, the J gene TRBJ2-3; 8 positions agree with TRBD2. The CDR3 loop spans 16 amino acids. Trimming took 0 bases from V and 3 from J; bases not matched to a gene: 5. CDR1 MNHEY and CDR2 SVGAGI come from the germline V gene. CDR3 nucleotide sequence: TGTGCCAGCAGTTACTCAATTCCGGGGGGGACAGATACGCAGTATTTT. It codes for CASSYSIPGGTDTQYF.

This clonotype was counted at least ten times. The chain has TRBV7-2 and TRBJ2-2; TRBD1 matches at 8 bases. The germline V gene has CDR1 SGHTA and CDR2 FQGNSA. Losses at the gene ends were 7 bases for V and 0 bases for J; bases not matched to a gene: 4. This CDR3 has 15 residues. CDR3 DNA: TGTGCCAGCAACCCGACAGGGGCGAACACCGGGGAGCTGTTTTTT. Translation: CASNPTGANTGELFF.

The chain combines TRBV7-3 with TRBJ2-2; unclear D gene. Deletions cut 1 base from V and 8 bases from J, with 14 bases between. CDR1 is SGHTA, CDR2 FQGTGA, per germline. This CDR3 is 15 amino acids long. As DNA, the CDR3 is TGTGCCAGCAGCTTAAAGTTGGAATTGCCGGGGGAGCTGTTTTTT. Protein product: CASSLKLELPGELFF. Looking up the rest from reference TRBV7-3 and TRBJ2-2 gives the full variable domain: GAGVSQTPSNKVTEKGKYVELRCDPISGHTALYWYRQSLGQGPEFLIYFQGTGAADDSGLPNDRFFAVRPEGSVSTLKIQRTERGDSAVYLCASSLKLELPGELFFGEGSRLTVL.

This clonotype occurred many times. This CDR3 reads CASSLFSGAKNIQYF. Written as DNA, the CDR3 is TGTGCCAGCAGTTTATTTTCGGGGGCTAAAAACATTCAGTACTTC. The genes are TRBV28 and TRBJ2-4; possibly TRBD1 or TRBD2 for D (6 bases each). From germline, CDR1 is MDHEN and CDR2 SYDVKM. V dropped 1 base and J dropped 4 bases, with 11 bases sitting between them. This CDR3 has 15 residues.

This clonotype appeared a few times. V gene TRBV5-1 combines with J gene TRBJ2-1, with 8 bases matching TRBD2. There are 15 residues in the CDR3. Per the germline V gene, CDR1 is SGHRS and CDR2 is YFSETQ. Germline trimming cut 3 bases from V and 8 bases from J; bases unmatched to any gene: 10. The CDR3 DNA reads as TGCGCCAGCAGCTGGGGCTCGGCGGGAGGCGATGAGCAGTTCTTC. Its translation: CASSWGSAGGDEQFF.

This clonotype was recorded many times. The V gene is TRBV5-4, the J gene TRBJ1-2, with 8 bases lining up with TRBD1. CDR1 and CDR2 (germline): SGHNT, YYREEE (reference sequence). This CDR3 has 13 amino acids. With V trimmed by 4 bases and J by 7 bases, 6 bases remained unmatched. The CDR3 nucleotides read TGTGCCAGCAGCGCCCAGGGGGCGGGTGGCTACACCTTC. This sequence encodes CASSAQGAGGYTF.

Comments on this clonotype: This may come from a read error, since a much larger clone is one base off. The J gene is TRBJ2-7, the V gene TRBV5-5; 8 nucleotides line up with TRBD1. Germline V gives CDR1 SGHKS, CDR2 YYEKEE (reference sequence). The CDR3 contains 16 residues. V was pared by 4 bases and J by 3 bases, with 12 bases of the junction left unmatched. This CDR3 is CASSGMGTGPIYEQYF. The CDR3, as DNA: TGTGCCAGCAGCGGGATGGGGACAGGACCCATCTACGAGCAGTACTTC.